Listed below are T cell receptor beta chains from one sample, sequenced in a study of CD8 T cells in ankylosing spondylitis. From the 5' RACE reads, TCRdb called clonotypes with MiXCR, one entry per CDR3 protein. The sample gives about 840,000 distinct CDR3 sequences, about an eighth of which show up once; 0.51% is in the top ten. Sequencing was performed on blood, either unsorted or a sorted T cell fraction (not recorded which). The receptor source for this set is a male donor with ankylosing spondylitis. Both conserved end residues are part of each CDR3. D genes are given only for firm matches. The listing skips clone size in some rows; elsewhere it reads once, few, many or a size class.

j_call clone_size v_call d_call cdr3_nt cdr3_aa
TRBJ2-3 many TRBV24-1 NA TGTGCCACCAGTGATTTGTCGCTAGCCACAGATACGCAGTATTTT CATSDLSLATDTQYF
TRBJ2-1 NA TRBV5-1 TRBD1 TGCGCCAGCAGCTTGGTTGACAGGGGGTTTTACAATGAGCAGTTCTTC CASSLVDRGFYNEQFF
TRBJ1-1 NA TRBV6-2/TRBV6-3 NA TGTGCCAGCAGTTACTTTGACAGCATGAACACTGAAGCTTTCTTT CASSYFDSMNTEAFF
TRBJ2-7 NA TRBV7-9 TRBD1 TGTGCCAGCAGCATGGGGACAGGGAACTACGAGCAGTACTTC CASSMGTGNYEQYF
TRBJ1-2 many TRBV7-2 TRBD1 TGTGCCAGCAGCTGGGACAGGGGCAGGAACTATGGCTACACCTTC CASSWDRGRNYGYTF
TRBJ2-1 NA TRBV13 TRBD1 TGTGCCAGCAGCTTATTGAACGCAGGGGGCACCTACAATGAGCAGTTCTTC CASSLLNAGGTYNEQFF
TRBJ2-4 NA TRBV5-6 NA TGTGCCAGCAGCTTGGAACGGGGCATTCAGTACTTC CASSLERGIQYF
TRBJ1-5 NA TRBV20-1 NA TGCAGTGCTAGATACCACCGGGTTCAGCCCCAGCATTTT CSARYHRVQPQHF
TRBJ1-3 NA TRBV4-3 NA TGCGCCAGCAGCCAAGACTCCGTGGCGGGAAACACCATATATTTT CASSQDSVAGNTIYF
TRBJ2-1 few TRBV12-3/TRBV12-4 TRBD2 TGTGCCAGCAGTCCCGGGGGGGCCGGGCACAATGAGCAGTTCTTC CASSPGGAGHNEQFF
TRBJ2-1 few TRBV5-1 TRBD2 TGCGCCAGCCAGCAGCTCCCGGGGGGGTGGGATGAGCAGTTCTTC CASQQLPGGWDEQFF
TRBJ2-4 many TRBV20-1 NA TGCAGTGCCCTACCGGGGCCCTTAGCCAAAAACATTCAGTACTTC CSALPGPLAKNIQYF
TRBJ2-5 many TRBV29-1 TRBD1 TGCAGCGTCCCTAGGACAGGGTCTTGGGAGACCCAGTACTTC CSVPRTGSWETQYF
TRBJ1-1 NA TRBV20-1 NA TGCAGTGCTTCTGCGAGAACTGAAGCTTTCTTT CSASARTEAFF
TRBJ2-3 many TRBV29-1 TRBD2 TGCAGCGTTGAAGATACCGCTAGCGGGGAAATAGATACGCAGTATTTT CSVEDTASGEIDTQYF
TRBJ2-7 many TRBV5-1 TRBD1 TGCGCCAGCAGCTTGCAGCAGGGGGCTTATGAGCAGTACTTC CASSLQQGAYEQYF
TRBJ2-3 NA TRBV29-1 TRBD2 TGCAGCGCCCAACGGGGTAGCGGGCGCACAGATACGCAGTATTTT CSAQRGSGRTDTQYF
TRBJ2-1 few TRBV29-1 TRBD2 TGCAGCGTTGATCGGGGGGGCCTTCGCAATGAGCAGTTCTTC CSVDRGGLRNEQFF
TRBJ1-1 few TRBV3-1 NA TGTGCCAGCAGCCAACGTGACAGCACTGAAGCTTTCTTT CASSQRDSTEAFF
TRBJ2-5 NA TRBV20-1 NA TGCAGTGCTAGACACGGCGCAGAGGGGACCCAGTACTTC CSARHGAEGTQYF
TRBJ1-1 few TRBV4-1 NA TGCGCCAGCAGCCACCCCAACGTAGGGATCTTGAACACTGAAGCTTTCTTT CASSHPNVGILNTEAFF
TRBJ2-3 many TRBV29-1 TRBD2 TGCAGCGTTGAGACTAGCGGCATAACAGATACGCAGTATTTT CSVETSGITDTQYF
TRBJ1-1 few TRBV29-1 NA TGCAGCGTTTCAAAGGTTATTGACACTGAAGCTTTCTTT CSVSKVIDTEAFF
TRBJ1-1 many TRBV12-3/TRBV12-4 NA TGTGCCAGCAGTTTGTCAGGGGCTGGCACTGAAGCTTTCTTT CASSLSGAGTEAFF
TRBJ1-2 many TRBV20-1 TRBD1 TGCAGTGCTAGAGATACGGGACAGGGAAGAGTGCAGGATGGCTACACCTTC CSARDTGQGRVQDGYTF
TRBJ2-7 once TRBV18 TRBD1 TGTGCCAGCTCACCAACGACAGGGAACTCCTACGAGCAGTACTTC CASSPTTGNSYEQYF
TRBJ2-2 NA TRBV11-2 TRBD1 TGTGCCAGCAGCTTTACAGGGGCCTCGAACACCGGGGAGCTGTTTTTT CASSFTGASNTGELFF
TRBJ2-7 few TRBV18 NA TGTGCCAGTAACAACCCTGGCTCCTACGAGCAGTACTTC CASNNPGSYEQYF
TRBJ2-6 NA TRBV28 NA TGTGCCAGCAGTTTATGGTCTGGGGCCAACGTCCTGACTTTC CASSLWSGANVLTF
TRBJ1-5 NA TRBV6-1 NA TGTGCCAGCAGCTGGGACGCGAATCAGCCCCAGCATTTT CASSWDANQPQHF
TRBJ2-1 many TRBV29-1 NA TGCAGCGTTGAAGGCCGAACCTACAATGAGCAGTTCTTC CSVEGRTYNEQFF
TRBJ1-1 many TRBV5-1 NA TGCGCCAGCAGCCCGGGGGAGAACACTGAAGCTTTCTTT CASSPGENTEAFF
TRBJ2-3 NA TRBV20-1 TRBD2 TGCAGTGCTTCTAGCGGGGGGTCCTGGGCAGATACGCAGTATTTT CSASSGGSWADTQYF
TRBJ2-5 few TRBV20-1 TRBD1 TGCAGTGCTAGTCGGGACAGGGTAAAAGAGACCCAGTACTTC CSASRDRVKETQYF
TRBJ2-3 NA TRBV20-1 TRBD1 TGCAGTGCTCCCGGGACAGGGGCCCGAGATACGCAGTATTTT CSAPGTGARDTQYF
TRBJ1-1 few TRBV7-2 NA TGTGCCAGCAGCTTAGTTGGGGGGGGTCTCCCTGAAGCTTTCTTT CASSLVGGGLPEAFF
TRBJ2-5 many TRBV7-2 NA TGTGCCAGCAGCTTAGAAAGTCGCAGGAAAGAGACCCAGTACTTC CASSLESRRKETQYF
TRBJ2-1 many TRBV7-9 NA TGTGCCAGCAGCTTAACAGGGTCCGATGAGCAGTTCTTC CASSLTGSDEQFF
TRBJ2-1 few TRBV7-2 NA TGTGCCAGCAGCCTATACAGGGAAAATGAGCAGTTCTTC CASSLYRENEQFF
TRBJ2-7 NA TRBV20-1 NA TGCAGTGCCCTCCCCGGGAGTTTACGGGGGAACTTC CSALPGSLRGNF
TRBJ2-3 many TRBV10-3 TRBD1 TGTGCCATCAGAGGACAGGTGACGGATACGCAGTATTTT CAIRGQVTDTQYF
TRBJ2-3 NA TRBV5-1 NA TGTGCCAGCAGCTCCACAGGACTCGGCACAGATACGCAGTATTTT CASSSTGLGTDTQYF
TRBJ1-1 few TRBV7-2 NA TGTGCCAGCAGCTTAGCGCTAGGCAGGGGCACTGAAGCTTTCTTT CASSLALGRGTEAFF
TRBJ1-1 NA TRBV4-2 TRBD1 TGTGCCAGCAGCCGAACAGGGGGCTGGGGGGAGTTAAACACTGAAGCTTTCTTT CASSRTGGWGELNTEAFF
TRBJ2-2 NA TRBV5-1 NA TGCGCCAGCAGCTTGATGGGGGTCACCGGGGAGCTGTTTTTT CASSLMGVTGELFF
TRBJ2-3 many TRBV4-3 NA TGCGCCAGCAGCCAAGAGGGTGAGAATACGCAGTATTTT CASSQEGENTQYF
TRBJ2-2 few TRBV4-2 NA TGTGCCAGCAGCCAAGGTGGCGGGGCGCACACCGGGGAGCTGTTTTTT CASSQGGGAHTGELFF
TRBJ1-2 NA TRBV29-1 NA TGCAGCGTGATGGACGGGGGCGGCTACACCTTC CSVMDGGGYTF
TRBJ2-5 few TRBV4-2 NA TGTGCCAGCAGCTCAAGCAGGGGGGTCGAGACCCAGTACTTC CASSSSRGVETQYF